This T cell receptor beta chain is from a study of T-cell reconstitution after alpha-beta-depleted transplantation in children. A TCRbeta library incorporating unique molecular identifiers was prepared. TCRdb fed the PCR reads into MiXCR, producing one record per CDR3 protein. Of about 150,000 distinct CDR3 sequences listed, around 10% were seen once; the top ten hold about a sixth. V lost 0 bases to trimming and J lost 5 bases, with 4 bases between them. Germline V gives CDR1 SGHTA, CDR2 FQGNSA. This CDR3 region has 12 residues. Ten or more counts support this clonotype. The sequences come from PBMCs, mostly from graft donor cells, collected 180 days after TCRalphabeta/CD19-depleted stem cell transplant. The chain is built from TRBV7-2 and TRBJ1-1; unclear D gene. The source is a female patient under 10 years old who had a stem cell transplant for congenital amegakaryocytic thrombocytopenia, so the T cells may come from the graft donor. DNA for the CDR3: TGTGCCAGCAGCTTAGCGAAAACTGAAGCTTTCTTT. This translates into CASSLAKTEAFF.